The 20 T cell receptor beta chains below all came from one sample that was sequenced in a study of tumor-infiltrating lymphocytes in primary liver carcinoma. From about 19-30 mg of unsorted bulk tissue, DNA and RNA were co-extracted together. TCR beta cDNA was prepared out of roughly 0.45 ug total RNA by means of a constant-region primer. What produced the TCR beta libraries was three nested multiplex PCR rounds using slightly modified ARM-PCR. Investigators reported that the first two PCR rounds, at 10 cycles each, used TRBV1-TRBV30 forward primers with a C-beta reverse primer. TCRdb reprocessed the multiplex PCR reads with MiXCR, giving one entry per CDR3 protein. The table records approximately 110,000 distinct CDR3 sequences, 50% to 70% of them present only once. The sequencing sample was made of liver tumor tissue from sampling region 1. Subset: tumor region T1, superior pole. All receptors come from a woman in her fifties or sixties with primary liver carcinoma and hepatitis B virus infection.

The V and J genes are TRBV12-3 or TRBV12-4 and TRBJ2-1; maybe TRBD1 (5 bases). V shed 6 bases and J shed 8 bases, with 8 bases lying between them. The CDR3 length is 11 residues. CDR3 in amino acids: CASSRQYEQFF. CDR3 nucleotides: TGTGCCAGCAGCCGACAGTATGAGCAGTTCTTC.

As regards this clonotype: A much larger clonotype is one base distant, so this may be a read error. The gene calls are TRBV29-1 and TRBJ1-1; D is ambiguous. With 0 bases removed from V and 3 bases from J, the gap between germline ends came to 11 bases. Germline CDR1 SQVTM, CDR2 ANQGSEA. This CDR3 is 14 amino acids long. The CDR3 region has the DNA TGCAGCGTTGAAGATTGGCAGCCTGACACTGAAGCTTTCTTT. The encoded protein is CSVEDWQPDTEAFF.

On this clonotype itself: Germline and junction disagree at one end, which may indicate a read error. The chain is built from TRBV11-2 and TRBJ2-7; possibly TRBD2 for D (5 bases). Germline V gene lookup returns CDR1 SGHAT and CDR2 FQNNGV. The CDR3 has 14 amino acids. Here the CDR3 reads CSSSLEGKFYEQYF. The CDR3 nucleotides read TGTTCCAGTAGCTTAGAGGGAAAATTTTACGAGCAGTACTTC.

In the case of this clonotype: A much larger clonotype is one base distant, so this may be a read error. This chain uses TRBV11-3 with TRBJ2-3, with D maybe TRBD2 (5 bases). The CDR3 consists of 15 residues. V lost 5 bases and J lost 4, with 16 bases in between. Per germline, CDR1 SGHNT and CDR2 YENEEA. The DNA for the CDR3 is TGTGCCAGCAGCCAAGACGGGAAAGGGCCAGATACGCAGTATTTT. Encoded protein: CASSQDGKGPDTQYF. Full variable domain (outside the CDR3, taken from reference TRBV11-3 and TRBJ2-3): EAGVVQSPRYKIIEKKQPVAFWCNPISGHNTLYWYLQNLGQGPELLIRYENEEAVDDSQLPKDRFSAERLKGVDSTLKIQPAELGDSAVYLCASSQDGKGPDTQYFGPGTRLTVL.

This clonotype was found many times. CDR3 DNA: TGTGCCAGCAGGGGGATTTCCACCGGGGAGCTGTTTTTT. This sequence encodes CASRGISTGELFF. V gene TRBV5-5 combines with J gene TRBJ2-2; D uncertain. The germline CDR1 and CDR2 sequences are SGHKS and YYEKEE (reference sequence). Trimming took off 5 bases at V and 4 bases at J, with 9 bases between the two ends. The CDR3 runs 13 residues.

On this clonotype: A junction boundary mismatches the germline segment, possibly from a read error. This rearrangement joins TRBV11-2 to TRBJ2-2; the D is unclear. The CDR3 sequence is 15 residues long. Germline CDR1 SGHAT, CDR2 FQNNGV. CDR3 nucleotides: TGTGTCAGCAACCCTCCGCAAGGACCTACTGGGGAGCTGTTTTTT. Translation gives CVSNPPQGPTGELFF.

This clonotype came up once. At one boundary the junction diverges from the germline segment, which might be a read error. V is TRBV11-2 and J is TRBJ1-5; the D gene is possibly TRBD1 (6 bases). The germline V gene encodes CDR1 SGHAT and CDR2 FQNNGV. CDR3 size: 13 residues. The CDR3 here is CGSSLGRGQSQHF. The CDR3 region has the DNA TGTGGCAGCAGCTTAGGCAGGGGTCAGTCCCAGCATTTT.

To note about this clonotype: The CDR3 end shows no conserved phenylalanine or tryptophan, and so a read error is likely. The genes are TRBV11-2 and TRBJ2-4; maybe TRBD2 (6 bases). Germline V CDR1 and CDR2: SGHAT, FQNNGV. The CDR3 is 17 residues long. DNA of the CDR3: TGCGCCAGCAGCTTATCTACCGGGGACTTAGCCAAAAACATTCAGTACTCC. This sequence encodes CASSLSTGDLAKNIQYS.

This clonotype was observed a handful of times. The rearrangement links TRBV15 to TRBJ2-7; 7 bases agree with TRBD2. The CDR3 has 16 amino acids. J gave up 1 base and V 1 base, and 7 bases lay outside the gene matches. The V gene's germline CDR1 is LNHNV and CDR2 YYDKDF (reference sequence). The CDR3: CATSRGRGVASYEQYF. The CDR3, as DNA: TGTGCCACCAGCAGAGGCCGGGGGGTTGCGTCCTACGAGCAGTACTTC.

This clonotype has just one count. A much larger clone is a single base away; this may be a read error. This rearrangement joins TRBV6-1 to TRBJ1-2; D gene uncertain. CDR3 length: 16 residues. Looked up from germline, CDR1 is MNHNS and CDR2 is SASEGT. CDR3 coding DNA: TGTGCCAGCAGTGAAGGGGCGGCTATCAATATCTATGGCTACATCTTC. Translated, it gives CASSEGAAINIYGYIF.

Of note for this clonotype: A much larger clone sits a single nucleotide away, making a read error possible. The CDR3 protein is CSVGTGANTQYF. For the CDR3, the DNA is TGCAGCGTCGGGACCGGCGCAAATACGCAGTATTTT. This sequence joins TRBV29-1 and TRBJ2-3; either TRBD1 or TRBD2 may supply D (5 bases each). This CDR3 has 12 amino acids. Germline V lookup: CDR1 SQVTM, CDR2 ANQGSEA. The V end was cut by 6 bases, the J end by 7 bases, with 14 bases between.

This clonotype was counted many times. The chain recombines TRBV12-3 or TRBV12-4 with TRBJ1-1; D unclear. The CDR3 has 13 residues. V lost 6 bases, J lost 3 bases, and 11 bases lay in between. The CDR3 nucleotides are TGTGCCAGCAGATTAAGACAAGACACTGAAGCTTTCTTT. This encodes CASRLRQDTEAFF.

Details on this clonotype: This may arise from a read error, as a much more abundant clone is one base away. J is TRBJ2-5 and V is TRBV6-1; TRBD1 matches at 7 bases. Germline V gene lookup returns CDR1 MNHNS and CDR2 SASEGT. CDR3 length: 13 residues. The CDR3 reads CATTDRPEETRYF. The CDR3, as DNA: TGTGCCACCACGGACAGGCCTGAAGAGACCCGGTACTTC.

In its sample, this clonotype was seen many times. The V call is TRBV28, the J call TRBJ2-7; no definite D call. V lost 3 bases, J lost 5 bases, and 14 bases lay in between. The length of the CDR3 is 14 residues. CDR1 and CDR2 (germline): MDHEN, SYDVKM. The chain's CDR3 is CASSLTVRPHEQYF. DNA of the CDR3: TGTGCCAGCAGTTTGACGGTAAGGCCGCACGAGCAGTACTTC.

This clonotype turned up a few times. CDR3 sequence (DNA): TGCGCCAGCAGCTTGGAGTTTATCGGTGGTGAGCAGTTCTTC. Protein sequence: CASSLEFIGGEQFF. The V gene is TRBV5-1, the J gene TRBJ2-1; D gene uncertain. Trimming pared 0 bases from V and 9 bases from J, leaving 13 bases between. Germline V lookup: CDR1 SGHRS, CDR2 YFSETQ. This CDR3 is built from 14 residues.

Details on this clonotype: Germline and junction disagree at one end, which may indicate a read error. The rearrangement joins TRBV11-3 to TRBJ2-1, with TRBD1 identical over 10 bases. The CDR3 loop spans 19 amino acids. In germline, CDR1 is SGHNT, CDR2 YENEEA. Here the CDR3 DNA reads TGTGCTAGCAGCGCCGGACAGGGGGGACTAACGGGAGGATTCAATAGGCAGTTCTTC. It is translated as CASSAGQGGLTGGFNRQFF.

J is TRBJ1-5 and V is TRBV20-1, with 7 bases lining up with TRBD1. The CDR3 spans 15 residues. V lost 4 bases and J lost 0; bases outside the gene matches: 6. CDR1 and CDR2 from the germline V gene are DFQATT and SNEGSKA (reference sequence). The CDR3 sequence: CSATGTVYSNQPQHF. The CDR3 nucleotides read TGCAGTGCTACCGGGACAGTCTATAGCAATCAGCCCCAGCATTTT.

This clonotype has ten or more counts. This chain links TRBV6-5 with TRBJ2-7; TRBD1 matches 7 bases. This CDR3 is 13 amino acids long. V dropped 6 bases and J dropped 2; count of bases not matched to a gene: 4. Germline-derived CDR1 and CDR2 are MNHEY and SVGAGI. CDR3 sequence reads: CASSLGQTYEQYF. DNA for the CDR3: TGTGCCAGCAGCCTGGGACAGACCTACGAGCAGTACTTC.

This chain connects TRBV29-1 to TRBJ1-2, with 7 bases aligning to TRBD1. Germline lookup yields CDR1 SQVTM and CDR2 ANQGSEA. The CDR3 loop spans 13 amino acids. V dropped 7 bases and J dropped 8; count of bases not matched to a gene: 13. The CDR3 sequence: CSAVRDSTLGYTF. CDR3 nucleotides: TGCAGCGCCGTTCGGGACAGCACGCTCGGCTACACCTTC.

This clonotype was counted ten times or more. The chain carries TRBV6-1 and TRBJ1-1; D unclear. V dropped 2 bases and J dropped 4 bases, with 14 bases sitting between them. CDR1 is MNHNS, CDR2 SASEGT, per germline. The CDR3 is 15 residues long. The CDR3 DNA reads TGTGCCAGCAGTGAACGGTGGACGGGAAGCACTGAAGCTTTCTTT. Its protein is CASSERWTGSTEAFF.